The present entry profiles one T cell receptor beta chain with its context. Assay used: immunoSEQ multiplex PCR; TCRdb lists only in-frame clones, some missing. Of fewer than 95,000 clones listed, around 90% are singletons. CDR3 length: 19 residues. CDR1 is SNHLY and CDR2 is FYNNEI in the germline V gene. Trimming took 0 bases from V and 7 from J; bases not matched to a gene: 12. The data are from a study of blood T cell repertoires in COVID-19. Overall study context: Sites across the United States, Italy and Spain contributed samples from acute and convalescent COVID-19. The cDNA or gDNA used as material had been derived from T cells, B-cell-depleted T cells, or PBMCs.

This sequence was found in a male donor with acute or convalescent COVID-19. The V and J genes are TRBV2 and TRBJ1-6, with 10 bases matching TRBD1. The specimen was peripheral blood. In DNA form, the CDR3 reads TGTGCCAGCAGTGAAGCGAGGGACAGGGGCGGGTTACGGAATTCACCCCTCCACTTT. Translating it yields CASSEARDRGGLRNSPLHF.